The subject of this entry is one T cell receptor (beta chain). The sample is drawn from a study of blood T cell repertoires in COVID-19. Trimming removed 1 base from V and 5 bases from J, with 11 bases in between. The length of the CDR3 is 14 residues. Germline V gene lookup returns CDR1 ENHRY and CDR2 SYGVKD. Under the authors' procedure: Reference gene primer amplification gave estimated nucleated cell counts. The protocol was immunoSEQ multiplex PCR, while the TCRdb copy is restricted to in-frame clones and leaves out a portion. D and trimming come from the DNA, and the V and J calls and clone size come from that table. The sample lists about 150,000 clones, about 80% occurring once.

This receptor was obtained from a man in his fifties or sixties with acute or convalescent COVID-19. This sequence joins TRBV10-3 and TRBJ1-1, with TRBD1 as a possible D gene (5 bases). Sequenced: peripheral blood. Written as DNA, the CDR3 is TGTGCCATCAGTGAGTGGGGGGGTAATACTGAAGCTTTCTTT. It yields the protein CAISEWGGNTEAFF.